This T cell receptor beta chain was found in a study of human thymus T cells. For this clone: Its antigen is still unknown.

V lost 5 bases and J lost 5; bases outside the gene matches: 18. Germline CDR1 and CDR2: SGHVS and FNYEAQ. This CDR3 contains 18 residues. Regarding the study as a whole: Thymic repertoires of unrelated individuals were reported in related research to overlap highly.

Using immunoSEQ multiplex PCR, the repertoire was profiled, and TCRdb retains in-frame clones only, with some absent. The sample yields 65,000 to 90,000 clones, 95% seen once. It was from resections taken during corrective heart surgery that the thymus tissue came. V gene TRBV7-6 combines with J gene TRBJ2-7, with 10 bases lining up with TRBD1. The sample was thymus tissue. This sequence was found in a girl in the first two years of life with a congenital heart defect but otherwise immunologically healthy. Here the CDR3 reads CASSTTPTGTGDWDEQYF. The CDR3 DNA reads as TGTGCCAGCAGCACAACCCCCACCGGGACAGGGGATTGGGACGAGCAGTACTTC. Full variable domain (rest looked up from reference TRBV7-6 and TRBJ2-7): GAGVSQSPRYKVTKRGQDVALRCDPISGHVSLYWYRQALGQGPEFLTYFNYEAQQDKSGLPNDRFSAERPEGSISTLTIQRTEQRDSAMYRCASSTTPTGTGDWDEQYFGPGTRLTVT.